Described below is a single T cell receptor beta chain sequence and its context. Its antigen remains unidentified. No clone much larger than this one lies a single base away; base qualities are absent. TCRbeta CDR3 regions were amplified from genomic DNA by means of the immunoSEQ Assay, a bias-controlled multiplex PCR. On the authors' methods: Nucleated cell counts per sample were estimated from amplification of reference gene primers within the assay. To quantify the absolute abundance of each unique TCRbeta CDR3 rearrangement, sequence reads were collapsed and filtered. Productive Simpson clonality was computed per sample as the square root of Simpson's diversity index over productive rearrangements. Here the immuneACCESS table is served through TCRdb, limited to in-frame sequences with V and J called. Missing clones are a known gap in these copies; in checked studies unresolved V genes cover under half, and the rest lacks a known reason. That table is the source of V, J and clone size, and D and trimming were worked out from the DNA. Present in this sample are under 150,000 clones, more than 80% of which were seen just once. The top ten constitute 5% to 6% of the sample.

This entry comes from a study of blood T cell repertoires in COVID-19 (dated by TCRdb to 2018 to 2020). Study-wide context: Samples from collaborators originated in the United States, Italy and Spain and spanned both the acute and convalescent phases of COVID-19. The prospective study material was composed of cDNA or gDNA derived from T cells, B-cell-depleted T cells, or PBMCs. Deeply sampled blood TCRbeta repertoires from subjects exposed to, actively infected with, or recovered from COVID-19 were included in the dataset. A freely available public database, intended as a resource for researchers studying the immune response to SARS-CoV-2, is where the repertoires were released. The samples were drawn from the first 160 participants of the ongoing ImmuneRACE study and from under 1,500 subjects provided by 6 global collaborators. Nearly every sample came with metadata listing a de-identified subject ID, COVID-19 status, age in years and sex. Where HLA class I and class II types were available, the types were taken from metadata supplied by the sample provider, not from assay-based typing. The study at large found these results: How much clinical and demographic metadata was included differed by source and by participant, and the metadata was provided uncurated.

The CDR3 runs 13 residues from the cysteine to the phenylalanine. The retained sequence is limited to the CDR3, 39 bases, with the frame set at the first base. The germline V gene (reference sequence) yields GTSNPN for CDR1 and SVGIG for CDR2. V and J are truncated by 3 bases and 7 bases respectively, leaving an intervening sequence of 15 bases. One collaborating source in Seattle enrolled patients while the patients were actively infected and followed the patients over time throughout the course of disease. Whole blood was collected in K2EDTA tubes by collaborating institutions according to the institutions' own protocols. For TCRbeta analysis, collaborator samples were shipped as frozen whole blood, as isolated PBMCs, or as DNA extracted from either sample type.

Sequenced: peripheral blood. The TCR comes from a woman in her fifties or sixties with COVID-19, enrolled during active disease. Recombination linked TRBV30 to TRBJ1-2; the D gene identity is not certain. The CDR3 has the sequence CAWSGYEAGGYTF. In nucleotides, the sequence is TGTGCCTGGAGCGGGTATGAGGCGGGTGGCTACACCTTC.